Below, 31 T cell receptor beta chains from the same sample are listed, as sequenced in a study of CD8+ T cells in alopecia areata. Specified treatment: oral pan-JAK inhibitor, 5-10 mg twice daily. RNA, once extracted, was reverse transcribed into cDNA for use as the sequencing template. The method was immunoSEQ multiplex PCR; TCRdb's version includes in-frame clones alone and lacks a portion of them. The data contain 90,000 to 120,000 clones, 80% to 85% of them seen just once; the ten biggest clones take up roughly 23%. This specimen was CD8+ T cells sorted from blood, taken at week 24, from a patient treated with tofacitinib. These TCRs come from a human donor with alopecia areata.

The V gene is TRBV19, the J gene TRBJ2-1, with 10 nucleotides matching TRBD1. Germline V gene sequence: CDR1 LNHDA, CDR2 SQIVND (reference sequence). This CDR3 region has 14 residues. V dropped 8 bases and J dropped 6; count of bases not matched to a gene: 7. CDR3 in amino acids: CASRLGQGSNEQFF. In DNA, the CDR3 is TGTGCCAGTCGTTTGGGACAGGGGTCCAATGAGCAGTTCTTC.

CDR3 sequence reads: CASGYFPDTQYF. CDR3 nucleotides: TGTGCTAGTGGATACTTTCCAGATACGCAGTATTTT. The chain combines TRBV12-5 with TRBJ2-3; D is ambiguous. This CDR3 is built from 12 residues. The ends were cut back, 6 bases at V and 4 bases at J, with 8 bases in the middle. The V gene's germline CDR1 is LGHNT and CDR2 FRNRAP.

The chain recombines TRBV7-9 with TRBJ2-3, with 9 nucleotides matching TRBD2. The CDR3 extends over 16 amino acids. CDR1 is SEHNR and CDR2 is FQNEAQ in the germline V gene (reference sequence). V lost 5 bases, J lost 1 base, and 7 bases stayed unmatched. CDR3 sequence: CASSPPASGGTDTQYF. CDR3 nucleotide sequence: TGTGCCAGCAGCCCGCCGGCTAGCGGGGGCACAGATACGCAGTATTTT.

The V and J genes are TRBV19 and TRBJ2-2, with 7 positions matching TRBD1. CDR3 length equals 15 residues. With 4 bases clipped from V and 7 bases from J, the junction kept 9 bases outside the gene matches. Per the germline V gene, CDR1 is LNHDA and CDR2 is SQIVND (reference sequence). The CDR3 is CASSTRDRAVGELFF. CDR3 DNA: TGTGCCAGTAGTACCCGAGACAGGGCTGTCGGGGAGCTGTTTTTT.

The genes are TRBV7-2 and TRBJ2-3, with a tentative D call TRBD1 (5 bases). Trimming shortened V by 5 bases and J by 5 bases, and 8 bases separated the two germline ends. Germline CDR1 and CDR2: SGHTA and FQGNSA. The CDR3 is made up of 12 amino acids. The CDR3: CASSTRVDTQYF. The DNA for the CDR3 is TGTGCCAGCAGCACCAGGGTAGATACGCAGTATTTT.

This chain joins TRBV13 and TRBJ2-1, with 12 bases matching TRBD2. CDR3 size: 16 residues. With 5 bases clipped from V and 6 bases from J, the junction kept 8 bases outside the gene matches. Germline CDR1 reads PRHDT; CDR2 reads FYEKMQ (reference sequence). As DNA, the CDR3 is TGTGCCAGCAGCCCGTCCGGGACTAGCGGGCTCAATGAGCAGTTCTTC. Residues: CASSPSGTSGLNEQFF.

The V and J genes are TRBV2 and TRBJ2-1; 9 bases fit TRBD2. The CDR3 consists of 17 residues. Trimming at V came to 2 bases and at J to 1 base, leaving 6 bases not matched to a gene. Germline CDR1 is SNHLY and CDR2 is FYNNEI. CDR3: CASSEWGSGGSYNEQFF. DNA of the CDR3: TGTGCCAGCAGTGAATGGGGTAGCGGGGGATCCTACAATGAGCAGTTCTTC.

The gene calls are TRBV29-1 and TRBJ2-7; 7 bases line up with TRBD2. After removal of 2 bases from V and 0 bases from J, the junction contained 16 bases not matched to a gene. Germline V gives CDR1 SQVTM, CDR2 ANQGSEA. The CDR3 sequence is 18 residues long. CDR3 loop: CSVEWAGSGLGSSYEQYF. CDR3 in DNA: TGCAGCGTTGAATGGGCCGGATCAGGACTAGGTAGCTCCTACGAGCAGTACTTC.

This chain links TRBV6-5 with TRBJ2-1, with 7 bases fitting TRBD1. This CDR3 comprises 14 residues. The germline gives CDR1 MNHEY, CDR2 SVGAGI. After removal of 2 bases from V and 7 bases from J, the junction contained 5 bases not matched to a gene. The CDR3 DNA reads TGTGCCAGCAGTTACGGACAGGCCATTAATGAGCAGTTCTTC. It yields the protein CASSYGQAINEQFF.

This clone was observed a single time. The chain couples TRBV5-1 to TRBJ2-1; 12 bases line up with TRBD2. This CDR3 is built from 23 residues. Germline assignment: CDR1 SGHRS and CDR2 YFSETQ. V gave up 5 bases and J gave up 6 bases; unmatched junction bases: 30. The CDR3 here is CASSEGVTILTSGGPNPLNEQFF. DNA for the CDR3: TGCGCCAGCAGTGAGGGGGTAACGATTTTGACTAGCGGGGGCCCCAACCCGCTCAATGAGCAGTTCTTC.

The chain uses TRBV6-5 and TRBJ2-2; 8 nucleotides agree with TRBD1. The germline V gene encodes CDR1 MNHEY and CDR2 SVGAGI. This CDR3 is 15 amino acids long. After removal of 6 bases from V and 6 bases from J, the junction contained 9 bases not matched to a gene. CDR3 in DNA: TGTGCCAGCAGGTCATCGGGACAGGTCCCCGGGGAGCTGTTTTTT. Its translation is CASRSSGQVPGELFF.

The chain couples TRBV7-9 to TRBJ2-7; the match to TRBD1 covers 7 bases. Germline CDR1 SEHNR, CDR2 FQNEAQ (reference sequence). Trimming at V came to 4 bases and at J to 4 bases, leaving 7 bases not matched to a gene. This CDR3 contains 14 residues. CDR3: CASSSTGKQYEQYF. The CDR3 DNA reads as TGTGCCAGCAGCTCGACAGGGAAACAATACGAGCAGTACTTC.

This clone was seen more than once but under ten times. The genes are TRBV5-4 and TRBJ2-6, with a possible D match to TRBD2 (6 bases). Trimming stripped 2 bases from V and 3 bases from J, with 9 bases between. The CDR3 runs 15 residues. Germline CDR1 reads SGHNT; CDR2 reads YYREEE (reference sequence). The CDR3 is CASSFNGGGANVLTF. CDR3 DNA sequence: TGTGCCAGCAGCTTTAACGGGGGTGGGGCCAACGTCCTGACTTTC. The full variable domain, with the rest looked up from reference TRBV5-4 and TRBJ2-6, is ETGVTQSPTHLIKTRGQQVTLRCSSQSGHNTVSWYQQALGQGPQFIFQYYREEENGRGNFPPRFSGLQFPNYSSELNVNALELDDSALYLCASSFNGGGANVLTFGAGSRLTVL.

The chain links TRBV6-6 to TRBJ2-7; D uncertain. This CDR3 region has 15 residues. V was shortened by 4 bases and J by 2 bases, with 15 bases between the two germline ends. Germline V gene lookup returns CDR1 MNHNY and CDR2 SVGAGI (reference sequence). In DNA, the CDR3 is TGTGCCAGCAGTTCCCCCTTGTTGGGAACCTACGAGCAGTACTTC. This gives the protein CASSSPLLGTYEQYF.

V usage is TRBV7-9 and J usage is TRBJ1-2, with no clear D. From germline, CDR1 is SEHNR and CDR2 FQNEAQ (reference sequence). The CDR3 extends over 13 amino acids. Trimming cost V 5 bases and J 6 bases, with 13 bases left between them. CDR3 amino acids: CASSPVWGDGYTF. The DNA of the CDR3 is TGTGCCAGCAGCCCCGTTTGGGGTGATGGCTACACCTTC.

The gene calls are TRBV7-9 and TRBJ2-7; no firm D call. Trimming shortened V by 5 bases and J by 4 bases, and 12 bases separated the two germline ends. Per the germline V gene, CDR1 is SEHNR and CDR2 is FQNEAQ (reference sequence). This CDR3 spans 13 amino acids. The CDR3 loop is CASSPPLGYEQYF. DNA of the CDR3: TGTGCCAGCAGCCCGCCTCTGGGTTACGAGCAGTACTTC.

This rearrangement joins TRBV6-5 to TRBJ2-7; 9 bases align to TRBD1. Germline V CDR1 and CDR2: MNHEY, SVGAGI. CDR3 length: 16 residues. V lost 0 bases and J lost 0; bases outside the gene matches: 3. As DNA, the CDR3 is TGTGCCAGCAGTTACTCGGGGACAGGGAGCTCCTACGAGCAGTACTTC. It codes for CASSYSGTGSSYEQYF.

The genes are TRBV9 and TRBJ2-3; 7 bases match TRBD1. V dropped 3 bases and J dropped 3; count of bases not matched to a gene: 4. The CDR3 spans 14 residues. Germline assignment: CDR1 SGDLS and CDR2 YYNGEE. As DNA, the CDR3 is TGTGCCAGCAGCGGAAGACAGGGAACAGATACGCAGTATTTT. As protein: CASSGRQGTDTQYF.

The CDR3, as DNA: TGTGCCAGCAGCTCCATACCTGGTTCTACAGAGACCCAGTACTTC. Its protein product is CASSSIPGSTETQYF. The V call is TRBV7-8, the J call TRBJ2-5; no clear D gene. The CDR3 totals 15 residues. Germline values: CDR1 SGHVS, CDR2 FQNEAQ. Trimming stripped 4 bases from V and 4 bases from J, with 16 bases between.

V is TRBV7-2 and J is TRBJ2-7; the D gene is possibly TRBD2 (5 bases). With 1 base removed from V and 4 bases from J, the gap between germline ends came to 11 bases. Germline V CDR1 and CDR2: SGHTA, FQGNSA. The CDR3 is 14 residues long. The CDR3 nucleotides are TGTGCCAGCAGCTTAGGTCCCGGGGTTTACGAGCAGTACTTC. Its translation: CASSLGPGVYEQYF.

CDR3 nucleotide sequence: TGTGCCAGCAGCGTAGGCGACCTCGGCTGGGACACTGAAGCTTTCTTT. Translation gives CASSVGDLGWDTEAFF. V gene TRBV9 combines with J gene TRBJ1-1; D remains ambiguous. The CDR3 is 16 residues long. Germline V gene sequence: CDR1 SGDLS, CDR2 YYNGEE. V was clipped by 0 bases and J by 3 bases, with 15 bases between them.

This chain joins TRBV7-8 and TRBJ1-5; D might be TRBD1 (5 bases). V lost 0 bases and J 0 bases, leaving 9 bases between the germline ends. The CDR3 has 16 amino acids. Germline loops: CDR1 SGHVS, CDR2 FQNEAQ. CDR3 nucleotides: TGTGCCAGCAGCTTAGCAGGGGTCTATAGCAATCAGCCCCAGCATTTT. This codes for CASSLAGVYSNQPQHF.

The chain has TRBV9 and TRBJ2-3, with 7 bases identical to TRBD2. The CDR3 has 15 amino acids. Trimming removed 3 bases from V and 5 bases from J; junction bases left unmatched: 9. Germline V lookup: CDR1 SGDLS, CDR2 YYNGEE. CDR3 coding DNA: TGTGCCAGCAGCGACCGAGATGGCGGGGGAGATACGCAGTATTTT. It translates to CASSDRDGGGDTQYF.

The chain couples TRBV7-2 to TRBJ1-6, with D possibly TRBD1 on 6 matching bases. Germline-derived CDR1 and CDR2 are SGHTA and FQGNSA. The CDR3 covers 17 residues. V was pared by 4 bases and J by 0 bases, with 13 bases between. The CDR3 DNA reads TGTGCCAGCAGCTCGGACAGACTAAGCTCCTATAATTCACCCCTCCACTTT. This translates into CASSSDRLSSYNSPLHF. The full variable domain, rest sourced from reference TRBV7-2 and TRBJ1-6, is GAGVSQSPSNKVTEKGKDVELRCDPISGHTALYWYRQSLGQGLEFLIYFQGNSAPDKSGLPSDRFSAERTGGSVSTLTIQRTQQEDSAVYLCASSSDRLSSYNSPLHFGNGTRLTVT.

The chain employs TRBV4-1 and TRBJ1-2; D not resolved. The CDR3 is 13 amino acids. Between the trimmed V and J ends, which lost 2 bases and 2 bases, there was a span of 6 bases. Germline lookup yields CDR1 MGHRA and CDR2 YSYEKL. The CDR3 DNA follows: TGCGCCAGCAGCCAAACAACGAACTATGGCTACACCTTC. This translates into CASSQTTNYGYTF.

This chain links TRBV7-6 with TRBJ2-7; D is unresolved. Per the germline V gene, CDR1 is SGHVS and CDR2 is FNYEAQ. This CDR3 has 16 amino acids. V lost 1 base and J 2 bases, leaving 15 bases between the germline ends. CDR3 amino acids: CASSLEWYSPPYEQYF. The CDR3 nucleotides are TGTGCCAGCAGCTTAGAGTGGTACTCCCCCCCCTACGAGCAGTACTTC.

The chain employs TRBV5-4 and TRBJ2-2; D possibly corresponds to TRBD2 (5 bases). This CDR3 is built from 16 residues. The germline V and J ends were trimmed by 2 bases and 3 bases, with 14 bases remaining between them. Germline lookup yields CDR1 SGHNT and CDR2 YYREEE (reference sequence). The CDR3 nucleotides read TGTGCCAGCAGCTTAGGACGTCGGCGGGACACCGGGGAGCTGTTTTTT. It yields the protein CASSLGRRRDTGELFF.

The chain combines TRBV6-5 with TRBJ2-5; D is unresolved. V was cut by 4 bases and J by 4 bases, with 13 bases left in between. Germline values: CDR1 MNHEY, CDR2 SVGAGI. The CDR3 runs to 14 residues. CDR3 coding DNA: TGTGCCAGCAGTTCGTTAGGGTTAGGAGAGACCCAGTACTTC. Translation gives CASSSLGLGETQYF.

This CDR3 is CASSVHGGSTDTQYF. The CDR3 DNA reads as TGTGCCAGCAGCGTACATGGCGGTAGCACAGATACGCAGTATTTT. The V gene is TRBV9, the J gene TRBJ2-3; no definite D call. The CDR3 totals 15 residues. V was shortened by 1 base and J by 0 bases, with 9 bases between the two germline ends. The germline gives CDR1 SGDLS, CDR2 YYNGEE. The variable domain in full, with the rest retrieved from reference TRBV9 and TRBJ2-3, is DSGVTQTPKHLITATGQRVTLRCSPRSGDLSVYWYQQSLDQGLQFLIQYYNGEERAKGNILERFSAQQFPDLHSELNLSSLELGDSALYFCASSVHGGSTDTQYFGPGTRLTVL.

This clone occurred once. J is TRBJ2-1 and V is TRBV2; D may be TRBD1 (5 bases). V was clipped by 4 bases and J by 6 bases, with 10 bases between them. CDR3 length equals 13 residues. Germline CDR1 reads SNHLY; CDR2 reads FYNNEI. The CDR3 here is CASSVGHPNEQFF. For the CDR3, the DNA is TGTGCCAGCAGTGTGGGGCACCCCAATGAGCAGTTCTTC. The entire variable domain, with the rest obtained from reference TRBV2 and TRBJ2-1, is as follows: EPEVTQTPSHQVTQMGQEVILRCVPISNHLYFYWYRQILGQKVEFLVSFYNNEISEKSEIFDDQFSVERPDGSNFTLKIRSTKLEDSAMYFCASSVGHPNEQFFGPGTRLTVL.

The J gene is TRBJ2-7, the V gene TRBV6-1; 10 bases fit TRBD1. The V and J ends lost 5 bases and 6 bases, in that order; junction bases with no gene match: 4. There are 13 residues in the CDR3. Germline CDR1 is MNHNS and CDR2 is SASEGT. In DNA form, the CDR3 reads TGTGCCAGCAGTTCCGGGACAGGGGCCGAGCAGTACTTC. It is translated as CASSSGTGAEQYF.